This TCR beta chain was observed in a study of early T cells in non-severe SARS-CoV-2 infection. Study-wide background: Sequencing used unsorted whole-blood bulk RNA, so chains lack pairing. Study-level results: Reliance on VDJdb matching favored anti-spike CD8 responses; private and CD4 specificities were missed.

This CDR3 contains 13 residues. The germline gives CDR1 SQVTM, CDR2 ANQGSEA. The V end lost 8 bases, the J end lost 3 bases, and 15 bases lay between the germline ends. The TCR library protocol was used to attach unique molecular identifiers. These identifiers were attached to individual cDNA molecules. TCRdb re-derived calls from the 5' RACE reads in MiXCR, one entry per CDR3 protein. The sample has 60,000 to 75,000 distinct CDR3 sequences; more than 3.5% are singletons. In its sample, this clonotype was seen many times. Its antigen is not known. The chain employs TRBV29-1 and TRBJ2-3; D unresolved. This receptor was taken from an adult who was a healthcare worker with PCR-confirmed SARS-CoV-2 infection or an uninfected control (not recorded which). The donor label of this sample is uncertain. The material sequenced was whole blood, taken at baseline. CDR3 sequence reads: CSPSLQSTDTQYF. CDR3 coding DNA: TGCAGCCCTTCTTTACAGTCAACAGATACGCAGTATTTT.